This T cell receptor beta chain was recorded in a study of OX40 agonist ivuxolimab in advanced cancers. Study outcomes and limitations: The antigen specificity of the peripheral T cells (those that were expanded) was not determined.

V was pared by 2 bases and J by 8 bases, with 11 bases of the junction left unmatched. The CDR3 extends over 16 amino acids. The germline V gene has CDR1 SNHLY and CDR2 FYNNEI. In regard to this clone: Its antigen is as yet unknown.

Libraries were prepared by immunoSEQ multiplex PCR; TCRdb keeps only in-frame clonotypes and omits some of them. The sample includes tens of thousands of clones, over 80% of them seen just once. Sequences were derived from CD4+ or CD8+ T cells sorted from blood, sampled in a trial of the OX40 agonist ivuxolimab. V gene TRBV2 combines with J gene TRBJ2-1, with TRBD2 identical over 8 bases. This TCR was recovered from an adult with an advanced solid tumor such as melanoma, head and neck, liver or kidney cancer. The DNA for the CDR3 is TGTGCCAGCAGTGAAAAGGGACTAGTTTTCGTCCATGAGCAGTTCTTC. Its protein is CASSEKGLVFVHEQFF.